What follows is one T cell receptor beta chain and its context. The target of this receptor is not known. No per-base quality is available; no much larger clone lies one base away. The treatment or condition label for this specimen denotes: roughly 19 received Ad26.COV2.S at low or high dose, single or two shots; about five received placebo; per-sample allocation not given. For vaccine and placebo recipients, the sequenced repertoires came from samples collected on day 63 after the first injection. In Cohort 1b, 25 or so adults aged 18-55 years were enrolled at a single site in Boston, USA, between 29 July and 7 August 2020. As a vaccine, Ad26.COV2.S was a replication-incompetent adenovirus type 26 vector that expressed a prefusion-stabilized SARS-CoV-2 spike protein derived from the original Wuhan strain. The entry originates in a study of Ad26.COV2.S vaccination and SARS-CoV-2 variants (dated by TCRdb to 2020 to 2022). Study-wide context: Vaccine-arm donors were drawn from COV1001, a multicentre, randomized, double-blind, placebo-controlled phase I-IIa trial of Ad26.COV2.S in healthy adults. Investigators did not know the trial group allocation while performing experiments and assessing outcomes. Participants in the trial were split at random into five groups of five each, receiving low-dose or high-dose Ad26.COV2.S once or twice, or else placebo on both occasions. Ad26.COV2.S was given intramuscularly at 5x10^10 or 1x10^11 viral particles, as a single shot or as two shots 56 days apart. TCRbeta repertoire sequencing served as the tool for gauging how specific and how broad the SARS-CoV-2-reactive T cell receptors were following Ad26.COV2.S vaccination. A total of 32 samples were included in the TCR-sequenced set, comprising roughly 19 Ad26.COV2.S vaccine recipients, 5 placebo recipients and 8 SARS-CoV-2 convalescent individuals. Overall results and qualifications from the work: After vaccination, spike-specific CD8+ and CD4+ T cell responses were reported to show substantial breadth. The authors noted that the TCR breadth and depth analyses may have underestimated total T cell responses. Higher spike-specific TCR breadth was observed in Ad26.COV2.S recipients than in placebo recipients (P = 0.0014). Comparable non-spike TCR breadth was observed between vaccine and placebo recipients, consistent with only spike being contained in the vaccine. The study lacked the statistical power to compare responses across vaccine doses or regimens.

For CDR1 and CDR2, the germline V gene lists SGHDT and YYEEEE. The V end loses 2 bases and the J end loses 0 bases, and a stretch of 0 bases separates them. From cysteine to phenylalanine, the CDR3 is 11 amino acids long. Only CDR3 DNA is held: 33 bases, read in frame from base 1. TCRbeta CDR3 regions were sequenced with the immunoSEQ Assay. After extraction, genomic DNA underwent amplification by bias-controlled multiplex PCR, followed by high-throughput sequencing. In the source study's methods: To quantify the absolute abundance of every unique TCRbeta CDR3 region, sequences were collapsed and filtered. T cell fraction was estimated by normalization of TCRbeta template counts to usable DNA, with usable DNA being measured through amplification of reference genes present in all nucleated cells. Repertoire TCRs were annotated as SARS-CoV-2-specific by exact matching of V gene, CDR3 amino acid sequence and J gene to a known reactive TCR set. MIRA supplied the reference SARS-CoV-2 TCR set, which was filtered for enrichment in COVID-19-positive ImmuneCODE repertoires so that public or cross-reactive TCRs were removed. Based on the MIRA antigens, annotated TCRs were further analysed at the level of specific ORF or position within ORF. Breadth was defined as annotated unique rearrangements over total unique productive rearrangements; depth was the summed frequency of those rearrangements. Two-sided Wilcoxon rank-sum tests were used to compare TCR breadth between groups. Held by TCRdb, this immuneACCESS table contains in-frame sequences only and omits some clones. Under half of the omission traces to an unresolved V gene where checked; the cause of the rest is unknown. D and trimming come from the DNA, and the V and J calls and clone size come from that table. The sample yields 200,000 to 250,000 clones; over 75% were counted once. About 10% of the sample is in the top ten clones.

The receptor comes from a person between 18 and 65 years old who received the Ad26.COV2.S COVID-19 vaccine or a placebo. The V and J genes are TRBV5-6 and TRBJ2-7; no confident D gene assignment can be made. Material: peripheral blood, obtained in a trial of Ad26.COV2.S vaccine versus placebo. The DNA sequence is TGTGCCAGCAGCTTCTCCTACGAGCAGTACTTC. Its amino acids are CASSFSYEQYF.